Included here is one TCR beta chain sequence, with context. The data derive from a study of blood T cell repertoires in COVID-19. Study context: COVID-19 samples, acute and convalescent, were from the United States, Italy and Spain.

As originally analysed: Reference gene primer amplification gave estimated nucleated cell counts. This table comes from immunoSEQ multiplex PCR, and its TCRdb copy is limited to in-frame clones, with some not included. V and J calls and clone size are as listed in that table; D and trimming were resolved from the DNA. This table has around 190,000 clones, about 88% appearing once. Per germline, CDR1 SGHTS and CDR2 YDEGEE. With 4 bases removed from V and 2 bases from J, the gap between germline ends came to 6 bases. The CDR3 consists of 12 residues. Patients from Seattle were sampled longitudinally, starting during active infection.

The clonotype originates from a man aged 45-65 years with COVID-19, enrolled during active disease. The rearrangement joins TRBV5-8 to TRBJ1-1; D gene uncertain. Sequencing input: peripheral blood. The CDR3 DNA sequence: TGTGCCAGCAGCCCGAGAAACACTGAAGCTTTCTTT. Translating it yields CASSPRNTEAFF.